The entry below gives a single TCR beta chain sequence along with its context. The CDR3 has 15 residues. V trimming: 0 bases; J trimming: 4 bases; junction bases outside the gene matches: 0. Germline values: CDR1 SGHTA, CDR2 FQGTGA. Repertoires were generated with immunoSEQ multiplex PCR, while TCRdb's copy carries only in-frame clones and drops some. The sample lists 71,000 or so clones, around nine tenths seen once, with around 20% in the top ten. This sample was taken from a study of control samples from healthy donors and cancer patients. The V and J genes are TRBV7-3 and TRBJ2-2; 9 nucleotides align to TRBD1. The specimen sequenced was PBMCs. This receptor was identified in a man in his 60s with lung cancer. The CDR3 coding sequence is TGTGCCAGCAGCTTAACGACAGGGGGCACCGGGGAGCTGTTTTTT. The encoded protein is CASSLTTGGTGELFF. Using reference TRBV7-3 and TRBJ2-2 for the parts outside the CDR3, the full variable domain is GAGVSQTPSNKVTEKGKYVELRCDPISGHTALYWYRQSLGQGPEFLIYFQGTGAADDSGLPNDRFFAVRPEGSVSTLKIQRTERGDSAVYLCASSLTTGGTGELFFGEGSRLTVL.